This is a list of T cell receptor beta chains from one sample in a study of cytomegalovirus exposure and HLA in healthy donors. Only in-frame clones appear in the TCRdb table, and some are missing; sequencing was by immunoSEQ multiplex PCR. The data show about 200,000 clones, about 86% seen once. Specimen: PBMCs. The source is a woman in her thirties in good health and CMV-seronegative. Both conserved end residues are part of each CDR3. A D gene is named only where the DNA matches it firmly. Size tells how often a clone was seen (once, few, many) or the class of an expanded clone, and some rows leave it out.

v_gene	len	d_gene	j_gene	abundance	CDR3nt	CDR3aa
TRBV7-3	16	TRBD1	TRBJ1-2	-	TGTGCCAGCAGCTTAGAGGGGGACAGGCACCCCTATGGCTACACCTTC	CASSLEGDRHPYGYTF
TRBV13	15	-	TRBJ2-5	-	TGTGCCAGCAGCAACCCTCAGGAAGATGGGGAGACCCAGTACTTC	CASSNPQEDGETQYF
TRBV7-2	13	-	TRBJ1-5	-	TGTGCCAGCAGCTTAGTGAGGGATCAGCCCCAGCATTTT	CASSLVRDQPQHF
TRBV4-1	16	TRBD2	TRBJ2-5	-	TGCGCCAGCAGCCAAGAAACGACTAGCGGGGGAGAGACCCAGTACTTC	CASSQETTSGGETQYF
TRBV28	13	-	TRBJ2-5	-	TGTGCCAGCAGTCACAGGGCGCAAGAGACCCAGTACTTC	CASSHRAQETQYF
TRBV14	14	TRBD2	TRBJ2-7	-	TGTGCCAGCAGCCACCTAGCGGGGCCCTACGAGCAGTACTTC	CASSHLAGPYEQYF
TRBV5-1	16	TRBD2	TRBJ2-4	-	TGCGCCAGCAGCTTGTCTAGCGGGAGAACCAAAAACATTCAGTACTTC	CASSLSSGRTKNIQYF
TRBV28	16	-	TRBJ2-7	once	TGTGCCAGCAGTTTATGGCCCCGACCCGGGATCTACGAGCAGTACTTC	CASSLWPRPGIYEQYF
TRBV20-1	11	-	TRBJ2-1	-	TGCAGTGCTAGTGGGGGCCGTGAGCAGTTCTTC	CSASGGREQFF
TRBV5-1	16	TRBD1	TRBJ2-1	-	TGCGCCAGCAAAAATTTACAGGGGGCGGCTAACAATGAGCAGTTCTTC	CASKNLQGAANNEQFF
TRBV4-1	16	-	TRBJ2-4	-	TGCGCCAGCAGCCTTCGTTCAACAGGGGCCAAAAACATTCAGTACTTC	CASSLRSTGAKNIQYF
TRBV29-1	14	TRBD1	TRBJ1-2	-	TGCAGCGTTGCAGGACAGGGATCCTCTTATGGCTACACCTTC	CSVAGQGSSYGYTF
TRBV5-1	13	-	TRBJ1-5	-	TGCGCCAGCAGCGCCCAGGGCAATCAGCCCCAGCATTTT	CASSAQGNQPQHF
TRBV28	14	TRBD1	TRBJ2-3	-	TGTGCCAGCAGCTCTGGACAGGGAAGCGATACGCAGTATTTT	CASSSGQGSDTQYF
TRBV6-1	15	-	TRBJ2-1	-	TGTGCCAGCAGACGGGACTTCAACTCCTACAATGAGCAGTTCTTC	CASRRDFNSYNEQFF
TRBV6-6	15	-	TRBJ2-7	-	TGTGCCAGCCGTAGGGTCCAGGGGGGAGGATACGAGCAGTACTTC	CASRRVQGGGYEQYF
TRBV19	14	-	TRBJ2-7	-	TGTGCCAGTAGTATAAGGGACATGTCCTACGAGCAGTACTTC	CASSIRDMSYEQYF
TRBV15	16	-	TRBJ1-3	-	TGTGCCACCAGCAGAGGAAAGGGGAACTCTGGAAACACCATATATTTT	CATSRGKGNSGNTIYF
TRBV6-5	14	-	TRBJ2-3	-	TGTGCCAGCAGTTACCGCGGGAGCACAGATACGCAGTATTTT	CASSYRGSTDTQYF
TRBV5-6	13	TRBD1	TRBJ1-2	-	TGTGCCAGCTTCCGGACAGGGGACTATGGCTACACCTTC	CASFRTGDYGYTF
TRBV7-9	16	-	TRBJ1-1	-	TGTGCCAGCAGCTCGAGTATAACGGGGGGCTGGGGTGAAGCTTTCTTT	CASSSSITGGWGEAFF
TRBV7-9	13	-	TRBJ1-1	-	TGTGCCAGCAGCTTAGACGTCGGGAGCGAAGCTTTCTTT	CASSLDVGSEAFF
TRBV6-6	14	TRBD2	TRBJ2-5	once	TGTGCCAGCAGCCGACTAGCATTTCAAGAGACCCAGTACTTC	CASSRLAFQETQYF
TRBV10-3	13	-	TRBJ2-4	-	TGTGCCATCAGTGAAACTAGCCTAGTAGGTCAGTACTTC	CAISETSLVGQYF
TRBV27	13	-	TRBJ2-7	-	TGTGCCAGCAGTCCAAGGGGCCCCTACGAGCAGTACTTC	CASSPRGPYEQYF
TRBV27	16	TRBD2	TRBJ2-3	-	TGTGCCAGCTCCCCGTCGGGGGGAATCGGCACAGATACGCAGTATTTT	CASSPSGGIGTDTQYF